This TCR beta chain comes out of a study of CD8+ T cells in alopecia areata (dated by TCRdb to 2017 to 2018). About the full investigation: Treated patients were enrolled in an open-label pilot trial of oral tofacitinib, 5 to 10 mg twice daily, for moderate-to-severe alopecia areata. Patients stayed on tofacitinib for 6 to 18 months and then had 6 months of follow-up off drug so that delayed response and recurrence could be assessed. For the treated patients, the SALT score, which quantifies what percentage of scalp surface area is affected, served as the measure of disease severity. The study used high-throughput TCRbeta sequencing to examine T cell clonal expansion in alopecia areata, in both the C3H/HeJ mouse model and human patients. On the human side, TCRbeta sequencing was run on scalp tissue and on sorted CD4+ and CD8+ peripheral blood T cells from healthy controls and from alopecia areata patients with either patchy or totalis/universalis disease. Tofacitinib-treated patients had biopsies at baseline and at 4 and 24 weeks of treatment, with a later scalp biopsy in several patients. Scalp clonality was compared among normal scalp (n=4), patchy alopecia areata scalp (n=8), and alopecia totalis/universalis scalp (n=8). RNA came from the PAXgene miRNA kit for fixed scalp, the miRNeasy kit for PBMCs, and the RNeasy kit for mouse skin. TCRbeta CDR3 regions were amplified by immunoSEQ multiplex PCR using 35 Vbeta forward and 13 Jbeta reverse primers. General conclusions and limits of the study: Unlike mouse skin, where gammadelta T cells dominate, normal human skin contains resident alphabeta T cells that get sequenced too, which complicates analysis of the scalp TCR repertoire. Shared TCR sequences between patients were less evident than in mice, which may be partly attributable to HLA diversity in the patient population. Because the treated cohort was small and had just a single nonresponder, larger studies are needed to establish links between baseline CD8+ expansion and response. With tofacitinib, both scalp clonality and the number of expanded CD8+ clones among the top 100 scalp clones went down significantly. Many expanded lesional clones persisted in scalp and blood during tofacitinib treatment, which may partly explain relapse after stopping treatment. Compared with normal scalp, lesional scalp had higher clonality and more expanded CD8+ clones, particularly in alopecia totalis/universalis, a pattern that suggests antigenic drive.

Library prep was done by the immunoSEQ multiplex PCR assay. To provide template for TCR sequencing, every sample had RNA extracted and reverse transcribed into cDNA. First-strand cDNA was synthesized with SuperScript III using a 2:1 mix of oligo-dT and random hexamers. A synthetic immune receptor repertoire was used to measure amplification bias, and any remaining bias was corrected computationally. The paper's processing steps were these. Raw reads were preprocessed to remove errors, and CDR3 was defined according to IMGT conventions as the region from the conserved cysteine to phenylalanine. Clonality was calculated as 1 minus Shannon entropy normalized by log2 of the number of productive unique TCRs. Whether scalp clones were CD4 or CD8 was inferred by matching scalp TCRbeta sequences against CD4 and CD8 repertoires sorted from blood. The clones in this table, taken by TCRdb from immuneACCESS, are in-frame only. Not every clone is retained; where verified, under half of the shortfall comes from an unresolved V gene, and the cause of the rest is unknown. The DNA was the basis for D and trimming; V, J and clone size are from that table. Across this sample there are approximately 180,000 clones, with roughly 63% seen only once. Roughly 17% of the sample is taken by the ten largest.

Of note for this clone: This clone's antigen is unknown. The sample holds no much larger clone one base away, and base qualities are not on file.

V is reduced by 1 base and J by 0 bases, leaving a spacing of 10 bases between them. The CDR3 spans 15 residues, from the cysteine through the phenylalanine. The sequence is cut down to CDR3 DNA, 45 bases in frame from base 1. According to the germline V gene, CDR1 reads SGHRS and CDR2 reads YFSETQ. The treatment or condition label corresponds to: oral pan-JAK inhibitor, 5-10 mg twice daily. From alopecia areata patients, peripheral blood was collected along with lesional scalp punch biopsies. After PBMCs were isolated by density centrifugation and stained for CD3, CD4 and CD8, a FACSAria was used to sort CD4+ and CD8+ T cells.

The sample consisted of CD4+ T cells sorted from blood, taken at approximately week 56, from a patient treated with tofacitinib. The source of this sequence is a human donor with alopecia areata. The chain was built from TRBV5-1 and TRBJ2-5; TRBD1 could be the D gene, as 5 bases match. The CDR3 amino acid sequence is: CASSLFQGDQETQYF. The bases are TGCGCCAGCAGCTTGTTTCAGGGCGACCAAGAGACCCAGTACTTC.